This T cell receptor (beta chain) was retrieved from a study of T cell responses to AZD1222 COVID-19 vaccine. The overall study: Second-dose schedules of about 4 or about 12 weeks were combined.

CDR1 MDHEN and CDR2 SYDVKM come from the germline V gene. The CDR3 loop spans 13 amino acids. With V trimmed by 8 bases and J by 2 bases, 5 bases remained unmatched. Sequencing used immunoSEQ multiplex PCR; TCRdb keeps in-frame clones, though not all of them. The sample yields about 140,000 clones, roughly nine tenths seen once. Study-wide results and limits: Only a handful of people who got AZD1222 tested seropositive at baseline. Unmutated regions of variants are reportedly targeted by nearly half of spike-specific TCRs.

Concerning this clone: Its antigen is unidentified.

The specimen was peripheral blood, collected on day 0 of AZD1222 vaccination. The sequence derives from an adult in good health. The chain is built from TRBV28 and TRBJ1-2, with 7 bases lining up with TRBD1. The CDR3 reads CASLGQPNYGYTF. CDR3 coding DNA: TGTGCCAGCCTGGGACAGCCGAACTATGGCTACACCTTC.